This is a list of T cell receptor beta chains from one sample in a study of blood T cell repertoires in COVID-19. Here immunoSEQ multiplex PCR was the method, and the copy in TCRdb shows in-frame clones only, minus some. This table holds 200,000 or so clones, about 91% found once. Sequenced: PBMCs or T cells enriched from blood (not recorded which). The receptors stem from a woman in her thirties or forties with acute COVID-19. The CDR3 runs from the conserved cysteine through the conserved F or W. A D gene is named only where the DNA matches it firmly. Expanded clones get a size class; other rows say once, few or many, or leave the size out.

V gene	D gene	clone size	J gene	CDR3 length	CDR3 DNA	CDR3 protein
TRBV24-1	TRBD1	-	TRBJ1-4	16	TGTGCCACCAGTGACCAGGGACAGGGGATGGGGGAAAAACTGTTTTTT	CATSDQGQGMGEKLFF
TRBV7-2	TRBD1	-	TRBJ1-2	15	TGTGCCAGCAGCTTAGATCGAGGGACAGGGGGAGGCTACACCTTC	CASSLDRGTGGGYTF
TRBV18	-	-	TRBJ1-1	15	TGTGCCAGCTCACCAGCCGCAGGGGTAGGCACTGAAGCTTTCTTT	CASSPAAGVGTEAFF
TRBV9	-	-	TRBJ1-2	14	TGTGCCAGCAGCGTAGGGTCTCAGGGGTATGGCTACACCTTC	CASSVGSQGYGYTF
TRBV21-1	-	-	TRBJ2-2	19	TGTGCCAGCAGCCCCAACCTAAGGGGACTAGCGGAGAACACCGGGGAGCTGTTTTTT	CASSPNLRGLAENTGELFF
TRBV12-3/TRBV12-4	-	-	TRBJ1-1	12	TGTGCCAGCAGTTTAGCCGCAGTTGAAGCTTTCTTT	CASSLAAVEAFF
TRBV4-3	-	few	TRBJ1-6	13	TGCGCCAGCAGCCAGAACCAACTAGGGCCCCTCCACTTT	CASSQNQLGPLHF
TRBV7-8	-	-	TRBJ1-1	15	TGTGCCAGCAGCTTAGAGTCCTTAGGGGTTACTGAAGCTTTCTTT	CASSLESLGVTEAFF
TRBV4-3	TRBD2	-	TRBJ2-3	15	TGCGCCAGCAGCCCTCGACTAGCGGTTACAGATACGCAGTATTTT	CASSPRLAVTDTQYF
TRBV12-5	-	-	TRBJ2-1	13	TGTGCTAGTGGTCACCTAGTTTCGGGTGAGCAGTTCTTC	CASGHLVSGEQFF
TRBV24-1	TRBD1	-	TRBJ1-4	15	TGTGCCACCAGTGACCCCGGGGGGGACAGTGAAAAACTGTTTTTT	CATSDPGGDSEKLFF
TRBV15	-	once	TRBJ1-1	18	TGTGCCACCAGCAGAGAGGCAGGGGCGCGATGGGGAACCACTGAAGCTTTCTTT	CATSREAGARWGTTEAFF
TRBV10-1	TRBD2	-	TRBJ2-5	17	TGCGCCAGCAGTGAGGAGGTAGCGGGAGGGCCGAGAGAGACCCAGTACTTC	CASSEEVAGGPRETQYF
TRBV27	TRBD1	-	TRBJ1-1	12	TGTGCCAGCAGTTTTCAGGGGGCACGGGCTTTCTTT	CASSFQGARAFF
TRBV20-1	TRBD2	-	TRBJ2-7	14	TGCAGTGCTAGTATCACTAGCGAGCCCTACGAGCAGTACTTC	CSASITSEPYEQYF
TRBV7-8	-	-	TRBJ1-5	12	TGTGCCAGCACCAACGGCGGACAGCCCCAGCATTTT	CASTNGGQPQHF
TRBV4-1	-	-	TRBJ1-2	13	TGCGCCAGCAGCCTCACGGCTAACTATGGCTACACCTTC	CASSLTANYGYTF
TRBV19	-	-	TRBJ1-3	13	TGTGCCAGTAGTGGCACAGCCGGAAACACCATATATTTT	CASSGTAGNTIYF
TRBV5-4	TRBD1	-	TRBJ2-3	16	TGTGCCAGCAGCGACAAAAGGGACAGGGGAGCAGATACGCAGTATTTT	CASSDKRDRGADTQYF
TRBV30	TRBD2	-	TRBJ2-1	19	TGTGCCTGGAGTCCGGGGGTGACTAGCGGGAGGGCACCGTACAATGAGCAGTTCTTC	CAWSPGVTSGRAPYNEQFF
TRBV10-2	TRBD2	-	TRBJ2-3	17	TGCGCCAGCAGTGCCGGGACTAGCGGGAGGGGGACAGATACGCAGTATTTT	CASSAGTSGRGTDTQYF
TRBV5-1	-	-	TRBJ2-3	14	TGCGCCAGCAGCTTGAGCGGGAGCACAGATACGCAGTATTTT	CASSLSGSTDTQYF
TRBV6-2/TRBV6-3	-	-	TRBJ2-6	11	TGTGCCAGCAGCGGGGAGTGGGTCCTGACTTTC	CASSGEWVLTF
TRBV5-6	-	-	TRBJ1-5	17	TGTGCCAGCAGCCAATGGACACCCGGTCGGGGCAATCAGCCCCAGCATTTT	CASSQWTPGRGNQPQHF
TRBV7-2	TRBD1	-	TRBJ1-5	16	TGTGCCAGCAGCCCAGAACCCGGACAGGGCGGTCAGCCCCAGCATTTT	CASSPEPGQGGQPQHF
TRBV19	-	-	TRBJ1-1	12	TGTGCCAGTAGTCGCCGGGAGGGAAGGGCTTTCTTT	CASSRREGRAFF
TRBV9	TRBD2	once	TRBJ2-5	16	TGTGCCAGCAGCGTAGCTCCGACTAGCGGGGAAAAGACCCAGTACTTC	CASSVAPTSGEKTQYF
TRBV7-8	-	-	TRBJ2-7	15	TGTGCCAGCAGCCTACAGATGGGGCAGGGTAGCGAGCAGTACTTC	CASSLQMGQGSEQYF
TRBV12-3/TRBV12-4	-	-	TRBJ1-4	11	TGTGCCAGCAGTTCGAGCGAAAAACTGTTTTTT	CASSSSEKLFF
TRBV5-6	TRBD1	-	TRBJ1-2	15	TGTGCCAGCACCTCGACGGACAGGAAGAGCTATGGCTACACCTTC	CASTSTDRKSYGYTF
TRBV29-1	-	-	TRBJ1-1	9	TGCAGCGTTGAAGATCTAGCTTTCTTT	CSVEDLAFF
TRBV11-2	-	-	TRBJ2-3	18	TGTGCCAGCAGCTCCAACATAATAAGCGGTTCTAGCACAGATACGCAGTATTTT	CASSSNIISGSSTDTQYF
TRBV18	TRBD1	few	TRBJ1-1	18	TGTGCCAGCTCACCAAGGAGTACAGGGGGACAGGGGGCCACTGAAGCTTTCTTT	CASSPRSTGGQGATEAFF
TRBV7-9	-	-	TRBJ1-4	16	TGTGCCAGCAGTCCCCTAGGGGGGGGCGGTAATGAAAAACTGTTTTTT	CASSPLGGGGNEKLFF
TRBV7-2	-	few	TRBJ1-2	14	TGTGCCAGCAGCACACAGGGCGGAAACTATGGCTACACCTTC	CASSTQGGNYGYTF
TRBV10-3	TRBD2	-	TRBJ2-2	15	TGTGCCATCAGATCGGGACTAGTTGACACCGGGGAGCTGTTTTTT	CAIRSGLVDTGELFF
TRBV5-1	-	-	TRBJ1-3	16	TGCGCCAGCAGCTTGGCCACAGGGAAAGGTGGAAACACCATATATTTT	CASSLATGKGGNTIYF
TRBV19	TRBD1	-	TRBJ1-4	17	TGTGCCAGTAGTGTTAACCGGGACAGTGTAACTAATGAAAAACTGTTTTTT	CASSVNRDSVTNEKLFF
TRBV30	-	-	TRBJ1-4	17	TGTGCCTGGAGTGTGCTCAAGAAAGGGGGGGGTAATGAAAAACTGTTTTTT	CAWSVLKKGGGNEKLFF
TRBV4-3	-	-	TRBJ2-3	13	TGCGCCAGCAGCCAAGCTAGAACAGATACGCAGTATTTT	CASSQARTDTQYF
TRBV20-1	TRBD2	-	TRBJ2-1	15	TGCAGTGCTAGTCAGCCTAGCGGGGGGATGCATGAGCAGTTCTTC	CSASQPSGGMHEQFF
TRBV9	-	once	TRBJ2-2	14	TGTGCCAGCAGCGTAGACGCGGCCGGCGGGGAGCTGTTTTTT	CASSVDAAGGELFF
TRBV5-4	-	-	TRBJ1-4	14	TGTGCCAGCAGCTTTGACAACAGATACGAAAAACTGTTTTTT	CASSFDNRYEKLFF
TRBV27	-	once	TRBJ2-1	14	TGTGCCAGCAGTTCTGCAGGGCCCGGGGGTGAGCAGTTCTTC	CASSSAGPGGEQFF
TRBV12-3/TRBV12-4	-	-	TRBJ1-5	13	TGTGCCAGCAGCCACAGGGTTTATAAGCCCCAGCATTTT	CASSHRVYKPQHF
TRBV11-2	TRBD1	-	TRBJ2-3	14	TGTGCCAGCAGCCTGGACAGGGTGGCGGATACGCAGTATTTT	CASSLDRVADTQYF
TRBV18	-	-	TRBJ1-6	15	TGTGCCAGCTCACCTAATGGAAGGGGGGGATCACCCCTCCACTTT	CASSPNGRGGSPLHF
TRBV7-6	-	-	TRBJ2-1	16	TGTGCCAGCAGCCTCACAGGGTCTAACGCCTACAATGAGCAGTTCTTC	CASSLTGSNAYNEQFF
TRBV6-1	-	-	TRBJ1-2	11	TGTGCCAGCAGTGAAAGTTCCCGGGGGATCTTC	CASSESSRGIF
TRBV19	TRBD2	-	TRBJ2-2	16	TGTGCCAGTAGTAATAGACTAGCGGGGGGCACCGGGGAGCTGTTTTTT	CASSNRLAGGTGELFF
TRBV6-5	TRBD1	-	TRBJ1-1	16	TGTGCCAGCAGTTTCGGTTGGACAGGGAAGAACACTGAAGCTTTCTTT	CASSFGWTGKNTEAFF
TRBV4-3	-	-	TRBJ2-2	16	TGCGCCAGCAGCCAAGTGGCAGGGGCAGTCCCCGGGGAGCTGTTTTTT	CASSQVAGAVPGELFF
TRBV4-3	TRBD1	-	TRBJ1-5	15	TGCGCCAGCAGCCAAGAGGGGACAGGGAATCAGCCCCAGCATTTT	CASSQEGTGNQPQHF
TRBV30	TRBD1	-	TRBJ1-6	16	TGTGCCTGGAATGTTTGGCCGGGACAGGCAGATTCACCCCTCCACTTT	CAWNVWPGQADSPLHF
TRBV5-4	TRBD2	-	TRBJ2-1	19	TGTGCCAGCAGCGCAGGACTAGCGGGGGGGGCTAACTCCTACAATGAGCAGTTCTTC	CASSAGLAGGANSYNEQFF
TRBV6-5	-	-	TRBJ1-2	14	TGTGCCAGCAGCGCGGGGGGGGTTCCATACGGCTACACCTTC	CASSAGGVPYGYTF
TRBV18	TRBD1	-	TRBJ2-1	14	TGTGCCAGCTCACCCGGACAGGGGAGAGAAGAGCAGTTCTTC	CASSPGQGREEQFF